This T cell receptor beta chain derives from a study of OX40 agonist ivuxolimab in advanced cancers. Sequencing used immunoSEQ multiplex PCR; TCRdb keeps in-frame clones, though not all of them. This table has roughly 90,000 clones, less than 95% appearing once. The CDR3 has 17 amino acids. The ends lost 3 bases at V and 0 bases at J; junction bases unmatched: 9. Germline lookup yields CDR1 SGHKS and CDR2 YYEKEE (reference sequence). V usage is TRBV5-5 and J usage is TRBJ1-5; 7 bases align to TRBD1. This receptor was identified in an adult with an advanced solid tumor such as melanoma, head and neck, liver or kidney cancer. This specimen consisted of CD4+ or CD8+ T cells sorted from blood, obtained in a trial of the OX40 agonist ivuxolimab. The CDR3 DNA follows: TGTGCCAGCAGCTCGTGGACAGGTGGTTTTAGCAATCAGCCCCAGCATTTT. This gives the protein CASSSWTGGFSNQPQHF.